This TCR beta chain was captured in a study of T-cell reconstitution after alpha-beta-depleted transplantation in children. This clonotype occurred many times. Trimming shortened V by 0 bases and J by 0 bases, and 17 bases separated the two germline ends. The germline CDR1 and CDR2 sequences are DFQATT and SNEGSKA (reference sequence). The CDR3 spans 18 residues. Preparation of the TCRbeta library used unique molecular identifiers. TCRdb re-analysed the PCR reads in MiXCR, keeping a single row per CDR3 protein. The data show approximately 650,000 distinct CDR3 sequences, around 13% seen once. The chain joins TRBV20-1 to TRBJ2-2, with D tentatively TRBD2 (5 bases). The sequencing here drew on PBMCs, taken before TCRalphabeta/CD19-depleted stem cell transplant. The receptor's source is a girl aged 2 to 9 with congenital amegakaryocytic thrombocytopenia, due to receive a stem cell transplant. The CDR3 region is CSARDYGLITSNTGELFF. As DNA, the CDR3 is TGCAGTGCTAGAGATTATGGACTTATTACATCGAACACCGGGGAGCTGTTTTTT.